The T cell receptor (beta chain) described here comes from a study of regulatory T cells in long-lasting Graves disease. Indicated time point: newly diagnosed GD, antithyroid drugs for less than 3 months. The authors made the TCR library using RNA they extracted from PBMCs. Building of the TCR beta libraries involved iRepertoire HTBI primers and Arm-PCR of CDR3 regions. TCRdb reanalysed the multiplex PCR reads using MiXCR and keeps one entry per CDR3 protein. This table holds 440,000 or so distinct CDR3 sequences, 15% found once. CDR1 GTSNPN and CDR2 SVGIG come from the germline V gene (reference sequence). The V and J ends lost 2 bases and 1 base respectively, with 8 bases between them. The CDR3 runs to 13 residues. These data also formed part of another study, on T cells in Graves' hyperthyroidism and ophthalmopathy.

The sequencing used peripheral blood mononuclear cells (PBMCs), collected at new diagnosis, from a patient treated with antithyroid drugs. The gene calls are TRBV30 and TRBJ1-1, with no clear D. The TCR comes from a woman in her twenties or thirties with Graves disease. The CDR3 here is CAWSPGSNTEAFF. CDR3 in DNA: TGTGCCTGGAGTCCCGGGTCGAACACTGAAGCTTTCTTT.